The clone carrying this T cell receptor (beta chain) was picked up a small number of times. V was shortened by 0 bases and J by 7 bases, with 10 bases between the two germline ends. This CDR3 region has 14 residues. Germline V gives CDR1 MGHRA, CDR2 YSYEKL. Source study methods: It was from reference gene primer amplification that nucleated cell counts were estimated. The table came from immunoSEQ multiplex PCR; TCRdb's copy has only in-frame clones and leaves some out. V, J and clone size derive from that table, while D and trimming were established from the DNA sequence. The data contain 50,000 to 55,000 clones, more than 80% of them singletons. These data are taken from a study of blood T cell repertoires in COVID-19. Across the whole study: The study drew acute and convalescent COVID-19 samples from the United States, Italy and Spain.

The chain links TRBV4-1 to TRBJ1-5, with D hard to call. The sample was peripheral blood. This sequence was found in a man between 60 and 75 years old with acute or convalescent COVID-19. CDR3 sequence: CASSQDPVRQPQHF. Here the CDR3 DNA reads TGCGCCAGCAGCCAAGATCCAGTACGACAGCCCCAGCATTTT.